The clone carrying this T cell receptor beta chain is classed as medium-sized by frequency. A CD45RO-CCR7+CD27+CD95- phenotype identified naive CD8+ T cells. It was by 5' RACE with UMI labels that the TRB cDNA libraries were prepared. For each CDR3 protein, TCRdb gives one entry from its re-call of the 5' RACE reads, without DNA. The sample table includes 20,000 to 30,000 distinct CDR3 sequences. This sample is part of a study of CXCR3-negative and CXCR3-positive naive CD8 T cells. CDR3 length: 12 amino acids. Germline V gene lookup returns CDR1 SSHAT and CDR2 FNYEAQ (reference sequence). Sequencing was done on a sample of naive CXCR3- CD8+ T cells from blood. Stated subset: CD45RO-CCR7+CD27+CD95- naive CD8+ T cells lacking CXCR3 (TNR3-). This chain joins TRBV7-7 and TRBJ2-7; TCRdb lists TRBD1, though no DNA is available to test this call. This clonotype was obtained from a human donor in good health. Some clones in this sample may be carry-over from other donors' samples. The CDR3 is CASSNPGYEQYF.